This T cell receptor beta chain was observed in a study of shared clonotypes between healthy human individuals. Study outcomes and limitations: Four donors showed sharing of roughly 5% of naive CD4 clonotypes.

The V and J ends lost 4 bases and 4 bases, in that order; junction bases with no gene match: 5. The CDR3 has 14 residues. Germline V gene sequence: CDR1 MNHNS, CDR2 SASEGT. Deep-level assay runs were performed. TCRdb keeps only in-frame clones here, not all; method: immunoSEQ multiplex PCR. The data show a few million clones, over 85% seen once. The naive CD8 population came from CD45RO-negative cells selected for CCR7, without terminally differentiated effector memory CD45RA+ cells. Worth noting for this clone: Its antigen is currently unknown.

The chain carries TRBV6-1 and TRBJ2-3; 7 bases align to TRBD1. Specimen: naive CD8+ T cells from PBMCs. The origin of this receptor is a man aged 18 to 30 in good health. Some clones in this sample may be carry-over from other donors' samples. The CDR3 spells CASSVKTGPDTQYF. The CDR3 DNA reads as TGTGCCAGCAGTGTCAAGACAGGGCCAGATACGCAGTATTTT.